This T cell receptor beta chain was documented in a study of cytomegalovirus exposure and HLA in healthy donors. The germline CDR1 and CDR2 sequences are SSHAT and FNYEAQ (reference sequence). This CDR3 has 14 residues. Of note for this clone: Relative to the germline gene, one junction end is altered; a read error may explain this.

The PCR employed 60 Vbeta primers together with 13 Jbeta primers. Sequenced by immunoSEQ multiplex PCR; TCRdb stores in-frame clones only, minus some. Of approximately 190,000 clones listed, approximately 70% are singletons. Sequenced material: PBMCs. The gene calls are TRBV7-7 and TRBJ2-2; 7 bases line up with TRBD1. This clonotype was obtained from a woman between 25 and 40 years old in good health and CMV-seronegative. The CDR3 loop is CASSSGQADGELFF. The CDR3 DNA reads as TGTGCTAGCAGCTCCGGACAGGCGGACGGGGAGCTGTTTTTT.